One and the same sample provided the 15 T cell receptor beta chains below, sequenced in a study of OX40 agonist ivuxolimab in advanced cancers. Only in-frame clones appear in the TCRdb table, and some are missing; sequencing was by immunoSEQ multiplex PCR. The table shows some 83,000 clones, with approximately 91% occurring only once. Sequenced here: CD4+ or CD8+ T cells sorted from blood, sampled in a trial of the OX40 agonist ivuxolimab. Every receptor here comes from an adult with an advanced solid tumor such as melanoma, head and neck, liver or kidney cancer.

The chain links TRBV4-2 to TRBJ2-5; 8 bases agree with TRBD1. The DNA end lines up better with TRBJ2-7; the J call may be wrong. Germline V gene data show CDR1 as LGHNA and CDR2 as YNFKEQ. This CDR3 spans 15 amino acids. CDR3 protein: CASSQDLQGGYEQYF. In DNA form, the CDR3 reads TGTGCCAGCAGCCAAGATCTACAGGGGGGATACGAGCAGTACTTC.

The chain couples TRBV27 to TRBJ2-5, with 15 bases fitting TRBD2. Germline-derived CDR1 and CDR2 are MNHEY and SMNVEV (reference sequence). Germline trimming cut 10 bases from V and 2 bases from J; bases unmatched to any gene: 8. The CDR3 totals 16 residues. The DNA of the CDR3 is TGTGCCACCAGGACTAGCGGGAGGGCCAGGCAAGAGACCCAGTACTTC. Its translation is CATRTSGRARQETQYF.

The chain is built from TRBV10-1 and TRBJ1-3; D is undetermined. V was clipped by 7 bases and J by 4 bases, with 26 bases between them. The CDR3 is 18 amino acids. The germline V gene has CDR1 WNHNN and CDR2 SYGVQD (reference sequence). In DNA, the CDR3 is TGCGCCAGCACCAAACGCTGGCTGCTTCGAATCGGGGGAAACACCATATATTTT. Residues: CASTKRWLLRIGGNTIYF.

The CDR3 DNA reads TGTGCCAGCAGTTTAACTACAGGGGTTAATCAGCCCCAGCATTTT. As protein: CASSLTTGVNQPQHF. The V call is TRBV28, the J call TRBJ1-5, with TRBD1 matching over 7 bases. Trimming took 2 bases from V and 4 from J; bases not matched to a gene: 5. The CDR3 covers 15 residues. The germline V gene encodes CDR1 MDHEN and CDR2 SYDVKM.

The chain links TRBV28 to TRBJ1-1; the D gene is possibly TRBD1 (5 bases). V was trimmed by 3 bases and J by 10 bases, leaving 21 bases between them. The CDR3 spans 15 residues. The germline V gene encodes CDR1 MDHEN and CDR2 SYDVKM. CDR3 DNA sequence: TGTGCCAGCAGTTTGACAGCGTCCGCCGATGTGCGAGCTTTCTTT. Translated: CASSLTASADVRAFF.

This chain joins TRBV29-1 and TRBJ1-2; weak D call: TRBD1 (5 bases). Germline-derived CDR1 and CDR2 are SQVTM and ANQGSEA. The CDR3 totals 11 residues. The V end was cut by 3 bases, the J end by 6 bases, with 8 bases between. DNA of the CDR3: TGCAGCGTTGACGGGGCGGATGGCTACACCTTC. Translating it yields CSVDGADGYTF.

The J gene is TRBJ2-1, the V gene TRBV28; TRBD2 aligns across 10 bases. Germline assignment: CDR1 MDHEN and CDR2 SYDVKM. After removal of 6 bases from V and 3 bases from J, the junction contained 8 bases not matched to a gene. The CDR3 is 16 amino acids. The CDR3 is CASRSGRDVYYNEQFF. CDR3 DNA sequence: TGTGCCAGCAGAAGCGGGAGGGATGTTTACTACAATGAGCAGTTCTTC.

In its sample, this clone was seen a few times. The chain couples TRBV5-4 to TRBJ2-1; 7 nucleotides agree with TRBD2. V was pared by 2 bases and J by 0 bases, with 5 bases of the junction left unmatched. The CDR3 has 16 residues. Per the germline V gene, CDR1 is SGHNT and CDR2 is YYREEE (reference sequence). CDR3 region: CASSFAGVSSYNEQFF. DNA of the CDR3: TGTGCCAGCAGCTTCGCGGGGGTTAGCTCCTACAATGAGCAGTTCTTC.

As DNA, the CDR3 is TGCGCCAGCAGCTTGGAACCCCAGGGTCTAGACACTGAAGCTTTCTTT. It encodes CASSLEPQGLDTEAFF. This chain joins TRBV5-1 and TRBJ1-1; TRBD1 is a possible D gene (5 bases). The CDR3 loop spans 16 amino acids. Germline CDR1 and CDR2: SGHRS and YFSETQ. V was shortened by 0 bases and J by 3 bases, with 15 bases between the two germline ends.

This clone was counted between two and nine times. The DNA of the CDR3 is TGTGCCAGTAGCCCCGGACGGATGAACACTGAAGCTTTCTTT. It is translated as CASSPGRMNTEAFF. The gene calls are TRBV19 and TRBJ1-1; unclear D gene. Trimming stripped 6 bases from V and 0 bases from J, with 11 bases between. CDR3 size: 14 residues. CDR1 and CDR2 from the germline V gene are LNHDA and SQIVND (reference sequence).

The chain carries TRBV15 and TRBJ2-1, with D maybe TRBD2 (6 bases). There are 15 residues in the CDR3. V was trimmed by 5 bases and J by 9 bases, leaving 20 bases between them. Per germline, CDR1 LNHNV and CDR2 YYDKDF (reference sequence). CDR3 residues: CATSRLGRKDGEQFF. CDR3 sequence (DNA): TGTGCCACCAGCCGCTTGGGGAGGAAAGACGGTGAGCAGTTCTTC.

This clone came up once. The CDR3 reads CASSEGVGGTEAFF. CDR3 DNA sequence: TGTGCCAGCAGTGAAGGGGTTGGAGGGACTGAAGCTTTCTTT. The V and J genes are TRBV2 and TRBJ1-1; D unresolved. V lost 1 base to trimming and J lost 5 bases, with 11 bases between them. The CDR3 totals 14 residues. Looked up from germline, CDR1 is SNHLY and CDR2 is FYNNEI.

The chain joins TRBV28 to TRBJ1-2, with D hard to call. CDR3 size: 13 residues. The germline V gene encodes CDR1 MDHEN and CDR2 SYDVKM. The V gene lost 6 bases and the J gene lost 1 base, with 9 bases spanning the gap. The CDR3 is CASRPLINYGYTF. The CDR3 nucleotides read TGTGCCAGCAGACCTCTTATTAACTATGGCTACACCTTC.

The genes are TRBV9 and TRBJ2-3, with D possibly being TRBD2 (5 bases). The ends were cut back, 0 bases at V and 0 bases at J, with 8 bases in the middle. Germline V CDR1 and CDR2: SGDLS, YYNGEE. The CDR3 is made up of 15 amino acids. The CDR3 region is CASSVVGDSTDTQYF. DNA of the CDR3: TGTGCCAGCAGCGTAGTCGGGGATAGCACAGATACGCAGTATTTT.

The J gene is TRBJ1-5, the V gene TRBV7-2, with 12 bases aligning to TRBD1. This CDR3 comprises 22 residues. CDR1 and CDR2 from the germline V gene are SGHTA and FQGNSA. V was clipped by 0 bases and J by 0 bases; unmatched bases: 15. The CDR3 coding sequence is TGTGCCAGCAGCTTAGCGCTAAGGAAGGGACAGGGGGCTCCATATAGCAATCAGCCCCAGCATTTT. Translated, it gives CASSLALRKGQGAPYSNQPQHF.